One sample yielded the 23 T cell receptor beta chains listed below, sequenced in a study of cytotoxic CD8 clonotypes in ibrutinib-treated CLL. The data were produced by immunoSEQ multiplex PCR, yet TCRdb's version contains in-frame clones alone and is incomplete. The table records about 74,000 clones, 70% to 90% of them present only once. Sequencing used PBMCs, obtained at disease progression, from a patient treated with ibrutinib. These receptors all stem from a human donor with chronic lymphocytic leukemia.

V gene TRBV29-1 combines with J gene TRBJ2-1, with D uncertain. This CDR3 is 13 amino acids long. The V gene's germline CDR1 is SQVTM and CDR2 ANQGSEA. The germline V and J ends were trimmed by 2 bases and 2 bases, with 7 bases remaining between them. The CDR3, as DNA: TGCAGCGTTGAATTTTTTACCTACAATGAGCAGTTCTTC. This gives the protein CSVEFFTYNEQFF.

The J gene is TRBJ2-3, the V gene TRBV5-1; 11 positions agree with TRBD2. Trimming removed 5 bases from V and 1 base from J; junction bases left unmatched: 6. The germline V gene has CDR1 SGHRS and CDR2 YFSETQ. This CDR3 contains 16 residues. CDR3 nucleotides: TGCGCCAGCAGACCCCTAGCGGGAGGAGGCACAGATACGCAGTATTTT. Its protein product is CASRPLAGGGTDTQYF.

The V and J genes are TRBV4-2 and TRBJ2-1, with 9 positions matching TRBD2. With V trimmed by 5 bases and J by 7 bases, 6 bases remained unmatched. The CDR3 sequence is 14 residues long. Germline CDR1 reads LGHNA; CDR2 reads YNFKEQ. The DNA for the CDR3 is TGTGCCAGCAGCTCTAGCGGGGTAGTTAATGAGCAGTTCTTC. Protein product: CASSSSGVVNEQFF.

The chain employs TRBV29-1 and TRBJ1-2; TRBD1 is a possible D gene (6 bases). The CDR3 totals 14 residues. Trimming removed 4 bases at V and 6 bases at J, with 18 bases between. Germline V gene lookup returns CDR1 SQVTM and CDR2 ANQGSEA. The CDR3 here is CSVGSRGWADGYTF. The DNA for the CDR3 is TGCAGCGTTGGAAGCAGGGGCTGGGCCGATGGCTACACCTTC.

CDR3 in DNA: TGCGCCAGCAGTCATGGACAGGGCGGACGATATGGCTACACCTTC. Its protein product is CASSHGQGGRYGYTF. The chain has TRBV5-1 and TRBJ1-2; TRBD1 aligns across 8 bases. V dropped 5 bases and J dropped 5; count of bases not matched to a gene: 11. CDR3 length equals 15 residues. Germline V lookup: CDR1 SGHRS, CDR2 YFSETQ.

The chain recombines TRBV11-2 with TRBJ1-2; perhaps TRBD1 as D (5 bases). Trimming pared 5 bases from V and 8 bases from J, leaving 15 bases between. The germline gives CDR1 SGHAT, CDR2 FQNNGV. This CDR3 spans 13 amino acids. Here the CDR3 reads CASSIGTGNGYTF. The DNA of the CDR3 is TGTGCCAGCAGCATAGGGACGGGTAACGGCTACACCTTC.

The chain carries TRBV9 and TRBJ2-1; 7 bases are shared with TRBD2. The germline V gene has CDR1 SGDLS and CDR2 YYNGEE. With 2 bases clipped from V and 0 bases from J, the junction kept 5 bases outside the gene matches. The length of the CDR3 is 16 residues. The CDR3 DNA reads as TGTGCCAGCAGCGTTCAAGCGGGGAGCTCCTACAATGAGCAGTTCTTC. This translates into CASSVQAGSSYNEQFF.

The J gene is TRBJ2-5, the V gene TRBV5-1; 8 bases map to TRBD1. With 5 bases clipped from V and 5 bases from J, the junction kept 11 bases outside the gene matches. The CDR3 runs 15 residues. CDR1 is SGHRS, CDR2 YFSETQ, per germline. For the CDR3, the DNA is TGCGCCAGCAGTTATACCGGGACAGGTGGGGAGACCCAGTACTTC. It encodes CASSYTGTGGETQYF.

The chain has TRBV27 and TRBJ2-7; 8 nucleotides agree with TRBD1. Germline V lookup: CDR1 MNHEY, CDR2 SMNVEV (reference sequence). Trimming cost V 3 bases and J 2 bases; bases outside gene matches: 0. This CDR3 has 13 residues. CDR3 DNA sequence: TGTGCCAGCAGTTTGGACAGGGCCTACGAGCAGTACTTC. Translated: CASSLDRAYEQYF.

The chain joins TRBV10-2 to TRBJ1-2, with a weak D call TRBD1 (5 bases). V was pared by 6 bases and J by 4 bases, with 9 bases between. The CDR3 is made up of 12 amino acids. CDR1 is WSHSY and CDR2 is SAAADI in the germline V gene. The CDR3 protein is CASRIDSYGYTF. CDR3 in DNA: TGCGCCAGCAGGATCGACAGCTATGGCTACACCTTC.

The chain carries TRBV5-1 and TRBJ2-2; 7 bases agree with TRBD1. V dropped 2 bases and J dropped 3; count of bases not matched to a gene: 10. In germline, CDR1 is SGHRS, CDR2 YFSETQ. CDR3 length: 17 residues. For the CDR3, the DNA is TGCGCCAGCAGCTTTGGCGCAACAGGGGTATACACCGGGGAGCTGTTTTTT. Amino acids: CASSFGATGVYTGELFF.

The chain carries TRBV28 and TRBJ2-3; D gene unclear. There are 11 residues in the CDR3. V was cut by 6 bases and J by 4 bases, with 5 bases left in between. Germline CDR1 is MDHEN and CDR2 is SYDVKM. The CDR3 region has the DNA TGTGCCAGCAGCCCCGCAGATACGCAGTATTTT. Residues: CASSPADTQYF.

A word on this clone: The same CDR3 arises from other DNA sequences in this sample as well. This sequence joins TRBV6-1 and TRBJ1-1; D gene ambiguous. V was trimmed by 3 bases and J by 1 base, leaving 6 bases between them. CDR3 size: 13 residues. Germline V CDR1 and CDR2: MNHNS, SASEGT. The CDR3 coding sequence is TGTGCCAGCAGTGAGAGAGAGAACACTGAAGCTTTCTTT. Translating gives CASSERENTEAFF.

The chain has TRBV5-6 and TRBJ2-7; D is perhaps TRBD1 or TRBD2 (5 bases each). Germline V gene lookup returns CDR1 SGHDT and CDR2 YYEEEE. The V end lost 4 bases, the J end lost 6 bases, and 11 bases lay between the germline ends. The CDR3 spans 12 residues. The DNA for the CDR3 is TGTGCCAGCAGCCCCACCGGGACCGAGCAGTACTTC. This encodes CASSPTGTEQYF. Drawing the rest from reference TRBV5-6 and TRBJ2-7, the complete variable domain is DAGVTQSPTHLIKTRGQQVTLRCSPKSGHDTVSWYQQALGQGPQFIFQYYEEEERQRGNFPDRFSGHQFPNYSSELNVNALLLGDSALYLCASSPTGTEQYFGPGTRLTVT.

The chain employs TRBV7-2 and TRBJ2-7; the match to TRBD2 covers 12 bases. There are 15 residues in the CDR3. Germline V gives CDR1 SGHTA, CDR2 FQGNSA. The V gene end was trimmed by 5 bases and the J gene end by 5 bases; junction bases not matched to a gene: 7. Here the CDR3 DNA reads TGTGCCAGCAGCCTAGGACTAGCGGGATTGGACGAGCAGTACTTC. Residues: CASSLGLAGLDEQYF.

The CDR3 here is CASGSTLRAGNTIYF. CDR3 bases: TGTGCTAGTGGCTCAACCCTCAGGGCTGGAAACACCATATATTTT. The chain combines TRBV12-5 with TRBJ1-3, with a possible D match to TRBD1 (5 bases). Germline V CDR1 and CDR2: LGHNT, FRNRAP. The CDR3 has 15 amino acids. Deletions cut 6 bases from V and 2 bases from J, with 14 bases between. The full variable domain, completed using reference TRBV12-5 and TRBJ1-3, is DARVTQTPRHKVTEMGQEVTMRCQPILGHNTVFWYRQTMMQGLELLAYFRNRAPLDDSGMPKDRFSAEMPDATLATLKIQPSEPRDSAVYFCASGSTLRAGNTIYFGEGSWLTVV.

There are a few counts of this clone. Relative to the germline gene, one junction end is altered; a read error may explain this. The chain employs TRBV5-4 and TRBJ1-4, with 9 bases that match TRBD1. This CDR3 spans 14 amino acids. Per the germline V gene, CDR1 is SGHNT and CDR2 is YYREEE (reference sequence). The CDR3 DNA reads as TGTGCCAGCAGTTTGGACAGGGGAACGGAAAAACTGTTTTTT. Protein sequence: CASSLDRGTEKLFF.

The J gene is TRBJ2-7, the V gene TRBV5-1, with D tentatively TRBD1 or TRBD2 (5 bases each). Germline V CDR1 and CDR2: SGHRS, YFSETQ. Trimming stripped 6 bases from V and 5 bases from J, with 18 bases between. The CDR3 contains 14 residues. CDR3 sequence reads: CASTFDSLGDEQYF. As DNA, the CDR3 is TGCGCCAGCACCTTCGACTCGCTGGGGGACGAGCAGTACTTC. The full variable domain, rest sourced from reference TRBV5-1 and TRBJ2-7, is KAGVTQTPRYLIKTRGQQVTLSCSPISGHRSVSWYQQTPGQGLQFLFEYFSETQRNKGNFPGRFSGRQFSNSRSEMNVSTLELGDSALYLCASTFDSLGDEQYFGPGTRLTVT.

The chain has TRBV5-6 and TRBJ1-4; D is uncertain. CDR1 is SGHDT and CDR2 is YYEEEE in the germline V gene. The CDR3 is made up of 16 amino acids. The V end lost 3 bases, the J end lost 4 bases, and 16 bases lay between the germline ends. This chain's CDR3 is CASSSVMIGFNEKLFF. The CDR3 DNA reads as TGTGCCAGCAGCTCGGTCATGATCGGGTTTAATGAAAAACTGTTTTTT.

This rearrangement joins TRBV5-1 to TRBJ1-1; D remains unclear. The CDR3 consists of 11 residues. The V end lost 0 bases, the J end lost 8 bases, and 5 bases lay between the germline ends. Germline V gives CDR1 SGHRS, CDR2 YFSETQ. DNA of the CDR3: TGCGCCAGCAGCTTGGGTAGGGAAGCTTTCTTT. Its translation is CASSLGREAFF.

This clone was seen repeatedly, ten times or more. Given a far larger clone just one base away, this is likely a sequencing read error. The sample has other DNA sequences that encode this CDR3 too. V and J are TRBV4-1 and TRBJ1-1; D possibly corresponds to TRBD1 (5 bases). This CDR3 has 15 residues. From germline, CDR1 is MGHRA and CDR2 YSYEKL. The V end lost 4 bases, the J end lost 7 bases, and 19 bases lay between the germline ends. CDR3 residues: CASSPLVGGTLEAFF. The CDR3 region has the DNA TGCGCCAGCAGCCCCCTAGTTGGGGGGACCCTTGAAGCTTTCTTT.

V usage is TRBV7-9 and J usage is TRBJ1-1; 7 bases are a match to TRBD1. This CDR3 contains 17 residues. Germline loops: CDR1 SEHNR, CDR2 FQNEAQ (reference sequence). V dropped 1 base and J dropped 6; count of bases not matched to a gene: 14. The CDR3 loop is CASSLVLWTEGAPEAFF. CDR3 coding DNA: TGTGCCAGCAGCTTAGTATTGTGGACTGAGGGGGCCCCTGAAGCTTTCTTT. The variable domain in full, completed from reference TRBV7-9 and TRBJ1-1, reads DTGVSQNPRHKITKRGQNVTFRCDPISEHNRLYWYRQTLGQGPEFLTYFQNEAQLEKSRLLSDRFSAERPKGSFSTLEIQRTEQGDSAMYLCASSLVLWTEGAPEAFFGQGTRLTVV.

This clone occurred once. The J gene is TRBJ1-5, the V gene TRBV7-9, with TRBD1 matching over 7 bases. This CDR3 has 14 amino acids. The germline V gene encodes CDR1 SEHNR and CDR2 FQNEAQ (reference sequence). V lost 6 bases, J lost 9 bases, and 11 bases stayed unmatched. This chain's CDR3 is CASSKTGVEWPQHF. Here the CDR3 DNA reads TGTGCCAGCAGTAAAACAGGGGTCGAATGGCCCCAGCATTTT.